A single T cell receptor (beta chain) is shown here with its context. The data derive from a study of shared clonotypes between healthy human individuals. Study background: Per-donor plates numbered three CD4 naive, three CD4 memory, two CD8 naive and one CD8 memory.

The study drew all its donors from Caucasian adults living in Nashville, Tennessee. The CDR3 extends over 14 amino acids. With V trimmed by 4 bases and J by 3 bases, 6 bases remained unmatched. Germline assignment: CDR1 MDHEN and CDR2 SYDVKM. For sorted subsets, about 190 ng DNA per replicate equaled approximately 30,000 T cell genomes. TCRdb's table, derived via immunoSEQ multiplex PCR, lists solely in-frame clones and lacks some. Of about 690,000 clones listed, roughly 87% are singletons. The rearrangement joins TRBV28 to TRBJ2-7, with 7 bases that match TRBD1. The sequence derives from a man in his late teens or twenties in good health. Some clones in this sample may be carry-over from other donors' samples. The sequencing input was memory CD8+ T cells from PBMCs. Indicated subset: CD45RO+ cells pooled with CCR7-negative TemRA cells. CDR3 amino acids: CASSWGQTSYEQYF. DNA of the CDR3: TGTGCCAGCAGTTGGGGACAGACAAGCTACGAGCAGTACTTC.